This TCR beta chain was captured by sequencing in a study of tumor-infiltrating lymphocytes in localized non-small cell lung cancer. TCRdb keeps only in-frame clones here, not all; method: immunoSEQ multiplex PCR. The sample consists of roughly 4,100 clones, around 66% of them appearing once. The study's findings and limits: Compared with uninvolved lung, tumors showed higher T cell infiltration by TCRbeta sequencing. TCR sequencing covered a subset of patients with enough tissue.

With respect to this clone: Its antigen is currently unknown.

This TCR was sampled from a human donor with non-small cell lung cancer. The sample taken for sequencing was uninvolved lung tissue not adjacent to the tumor.

The CDR3 here is CASSERGMERRGDTQYF. In DNA form, the CDR3 reads TGTGCCAGCAGTGAAAGGGGCATGGAGCGCCGGGGGGATACGCAGTATTTT. V gene TRBV6-4 combines with J gene TRBJ2-3; weak D call: TRBD2 (6 bases). The V gene's germline CDR1 is MRHNA and CDR2 SNTAGT. V was shortened by 3 bases and J by 6 bases, with 22 bases between the two germline ends. The length of the CDR3 is 17 residues.